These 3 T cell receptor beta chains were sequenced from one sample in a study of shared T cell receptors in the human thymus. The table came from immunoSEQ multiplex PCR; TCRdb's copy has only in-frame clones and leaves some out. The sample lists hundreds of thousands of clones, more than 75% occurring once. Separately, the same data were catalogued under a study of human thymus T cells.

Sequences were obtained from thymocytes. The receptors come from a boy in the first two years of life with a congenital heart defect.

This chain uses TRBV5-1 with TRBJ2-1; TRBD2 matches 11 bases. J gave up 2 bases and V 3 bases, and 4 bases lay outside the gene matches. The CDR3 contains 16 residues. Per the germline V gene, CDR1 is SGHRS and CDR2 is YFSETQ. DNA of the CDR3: TGCGCCAGCAGCTCGACTAGCGGGGATGCCTACAATGAGCAGTTCTTC. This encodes CASSSTSGDAYNEQFF.

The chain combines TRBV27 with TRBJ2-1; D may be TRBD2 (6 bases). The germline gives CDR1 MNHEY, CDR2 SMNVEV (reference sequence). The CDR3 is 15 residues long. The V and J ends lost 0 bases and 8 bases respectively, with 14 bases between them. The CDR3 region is CASSLSIGWRDEQFF. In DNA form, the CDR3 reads TGTGCCAGCAGTTTATCGATTGGGTGGAGGGATGAGCAGTTCTTC.

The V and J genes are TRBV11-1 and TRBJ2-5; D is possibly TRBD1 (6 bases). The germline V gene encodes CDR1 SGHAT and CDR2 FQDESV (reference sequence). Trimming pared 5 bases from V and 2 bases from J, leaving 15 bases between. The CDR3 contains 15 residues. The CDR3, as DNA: TGTGCCAGCAGCCTACATCAGACAGGACAAGAGACCCAGTACTTC. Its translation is CASSLHQTGQETQYF. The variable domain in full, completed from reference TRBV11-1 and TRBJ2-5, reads EAEVAQSPRYKITEKSQAVAFWCDPISGHATLYWYRQILGQGPELLVQFQDESVVDDSQLPKDRFSAERLKGVDSTLKIQPAELGDSAMYLCASSLHQTGQETQYFGPGTRLLVL.